This T cell receptor (beta chain) was identified during a study of CD8+ T cells in alopecia areata (dated by TCRdb to between 2018 and 2020). For context, the study as a whole: Treated patients were enrolled in an open-label pilot trial of oral tofacitinib, 5 to 10 mg twice daily, for moderate-to-severe alopecia areata. Scalp clonality was compared across normal scalp (n=4), patchy alopecia areata scalp (n=8), and alopecia totalis/universalis scalp (n=8). TCRbeta CDR3 regions were amplified by immunoSEQ multiplex PCR with 35 Vbeta forward and 13 Jbeta reverse primers. In humans, TCRbeta sequencing was performed on scalp tissue and on sorted CD4+ and CD8+ peripheral blood T cells from healthy controls and from patients with patchy or totalis/universalis alopecia areata. The SALT score, which quantifies the percentage of affected scalp surface area, was used to measure disease severity in treated patients. The RNA source kit depended on sample type: the PAXgene miRNA kit for fixed scalp, the miRNeasy kit for PBMCs, and the RNeasy kit for mouse skin. Patients stayed on tofacitinib for 6 to 18 months and then had 6 months of follow-up off drug so that delayed response and recurrence could be assessed. In both human patients and the C3H/HeJ mouse model, the study applied high-throughput TCRbeta sequencing to look at T cell clonal expansion in alopecia areata. Tofacitinib-treated patients had biopsies at baseline and at 4 and 24 weeks of treatment, with a later scalp biopsy in several patients.

Trimming removed 4 bases from V and 3 bases from J; the gene matches leave 6 bases unexplained. The germline V gene (reference sequence) yields GTSNPN for CDR1 and SVGIG for CDR2. From the cysteine up to the phenylalanine, the CDR3 has a length of 14 residues. Of all the DNA, just the CDR3 is kept, 42 bases in frame from base 1. Receptors were amplified or captured by the immunoSEQ multiplex PCR assay. RNA was extracted from all samples and reverse transcribed into cDNA, which served as template for TCR sequencing. First-strand cDNA was synthesized with SuperScript III using a 2:1 mix of oligo-dT and random hexamers. Amplification bias was assessed with a synthetic immune receptor repertoire, and residual bias was removed computationally. As for the authors' bioinformatics: Raw reads were preprocessed to remove errors, and CDR3 was defined by IMGT conventions from the conserved cysteine to phenylalanine. Clonality was calculated as 1 minus Shannon entropy normalized by log2 of the number of productive unique TCRs. Whether scalp clones were CD4 or CD8 was inferred by matching scalp TCRbeta sequences against CD4 and CD8 repertoires sorted from blood. This immuneACCESS table, as held by TCRdb, lists in-frame sequences with V and J called but not all clones. Of the missing ones, under half trace to an unresolved V gene in checked studies; the others have no known cause. V and J calls and clone size are copied from that table; D and trimming were computed from the DNA. The sample table lists 150,000 to 200,000 clones, roughly 60% of them with a count of one. Together, the top ten hold 1% of the sample.

Findings and caveats that apply to the study as a whole: Because the treated cohort was small and included a single nonresponder, larger studies are needed to assess links between baseline CD8+ expansion and response. Tofacitinib significantly decreased scalp clonality and the number of expanded CD8+ clones among the top 100 scalp clones. Many expanded lesional clones persisted in scalp and blood during tofacitinib treatment, which may partly explain relapse after stopping treatment. Scalp TCR repertoire analysis is complicated because resident alphabeta T cells in normal human skin are also sequenced, whereas mouse skin is dominated by gammadelta T cells. Higher clonality and more expanded CD8+ clones were observed in lesional scalp than in normal scalp, particularly in alopecia totalis/universalis, a finding suggestive of antigenic drive. Compared with mice, TCR sequences shared between patients were less clear, possibly partly because of HLA diversity across the patient population.

Taken with the paper, the label for time point translates to: roughly 24 weeks on oral tofacitinib. This sample's treatment or condition label indicates: oral pan-JAK inhibitor, 5-10 mg twice daily. Lesional scalp punch biopsies and peripheral blood were collected from alopecia areata patients. PBMCs were isolated by density centrifugation and stained for CD3, CD4 and CD8, and CD4+ and CD8+ T cells were sorted on a FACSAria. Of note for this clone: No cognate antigen has been identified for it. Per-nucleotide qualities are absent, and no much larger clonotype sits a single base away.

The TCR sequence derives from a human donor with alopecia areata. The chain employs TRBV30 and TRBJ2-4, and 7 junction bases match TRBD1. Material: CD4+ T cells sorted from blood, obtained at week 24, from a patient treated with tofacitinib. The bases read TGTGCCTGGACGCATCGGGACAGCAAAAACATTCAGTACTTC. Translated, this is CAWTHRDSKNIQYF.